This passage covers 31 T cell receptor beta chains from one sample sequenced in a study of T cells in Graves' hyperthyroidism and ophthalmopathy. TCR beta CDR3 regions were amplified from RNA. In the first-round RT-PCR of the TCR CDR3, the HTBI primer set was used. TCRdb reprocessed the multiplex PCR reads via MiXCR and lists one record per CDR3 protein. Counted here are 250,000 or so distinct CDR3 sequences, about 15% occurring once; the ten biggest clones make up 30%. Sample: blood. These TCRs come from a woman aged 45-65 years with Graves' hyperthyroidism that later progressed to Graves' ophthalmopathy.

This clonotype was counted ten times or more. The V call is TRBV20-1, the J call TRBJ1-1; D remains unclear. The CDR3 runs 13 residues. Trimming pared 1 base from V and 1 base from J, leaving 7 bases between. CDR1 and CDR2 from the germline V gene are DFQATT and SNEGSKA (reference sequence). Here the CDR3 reads CSARGRTNTEAFF. As DNA, the CDR3 is TGCAGTGCTAGAGGCAGAACGAACACTGAAGCTTTCTTT.

This chain links TRBV19 with TRBJ2-7; TRBD1 aligns across 11 bases. The germline gives CDR1 LNHDA, CDR2 SQIVND (reference sequence). There are 16 residues in the CDR3. With 0 bases clipped from V and 5 bases from J, the junction kept 6 bases outside the gene matches. The CDR3 region is CASSIDSPGQGDEQYF. The CDR3 nucleotides read TGTGCCAGTAGTATAGACTCACCGGGACAGGGGGACGAGCAGTACTTC.

This clonotype was seen at least ten times. The chain joins TRBV20-1 to TRBJ2-5; weak D call: TRBD1 (6 bases). The CDR3 consists of 15 residues. Germline values: CDR1 DFQATT, CDR2 SNEGSKA (reference sequence). V was trimmed by 0 bases and J by 0 bases, leaving 11 bases between them. The CDR3 is CSARDLRGYQETQYF. As DNA, the CDR3 is TGCAGTGCTAGAGACCTCAGGGGATACCAAGAGACCCAGTACTTC.

This clonotype was recorded many times. The gene calls are TRBV3-1 and TRBJ2-2; TRBD1 matches at 8 bases. The ends lost 4 bases at V and 5 bases at J; junction bases unmatched: 6. The CDR3 sequence is 15 residues long. Per germline, CDR1 LGHDT and CDR2 YNNKEL (reference sequence). This chain's CDR3 is CASSRGDRQTGELFF. The DNA for the CDR3 is TGTGCCAGCAGCCGGGGGGACAGGCAAACCGGGGAGCTGTTTTTT.

There are many counts of this clonotype. The V and J genes are TRBV28 and TRBJ2-3; possibly TRBD1 for D (5 bases). The CDR3 loop spans 15 amino acids. V dropped 4 bases and J dropped 1 base, with 12 bases sitting between them. Germline V gene sequence: CDR1 MDHEN, CDR2 SYDVKM. The DNA for the CDR3 is TGTGCCAGCAGTTCCCAGGGAATCGGCACAGATACGCAGTATTTT. As protein: CASSSQGIGTDTQYF.

This clonotype came up once. A read error may be the cause here, since a much bigger clone is one base away. The CDR3 ends on some other residue instead of the conserved phenylalanine or tryptophan, so this is likely a read error. The CDR3 coding sequence is TGTGCCAGCGCGGCAGAATCCTACGAGCAGTACCTC. Its protein product is CASAAESYEQYL. The V gene is TRBV6-2 or TRBV6-3, the J gene TRBJ2-7; no firm D call. The CDR3 length is 12 residues. From germline, CDR1 is MNHEY and CDR2 SVGEGT. V was trimmed by 8 bases and J by 1 base, leaving 9 bases between them.

The chain employs TRBV29-1 and TRBJ1-1, with D possibly TRBD1 on 6 matching bases. The CDR3 length is 13 residues. Trimming took off 7 bases at V and 2 bases at J, with 14 bases between the two ends. In germline, CDR1 is SQVTM, CDR2 ANQGSEA. The CDR3 loop is CSGNRDPNTEAFF. CDR3 DNA sequence: TGCAGCGGTAACAGGGACCCTAACACTGAAGCTTTCTTT.

Turning to this clonotype: The conserved closing phenylalanine or tryptophan is absent in this CDR3, likely reflecting a read error. The rearrangement links TRBV19 to TRBJ2-7; tentative D call: TRBD1 (5 bases). The germline V and J ends were trimmed by 5 bases and 0 bases, with 11 bases remaining between them. This CDR3 contains 14 residues. Germline V lookup: CDR1 LNHDA, CDR2 SQIVND (reference sequence). CDR3 sequence reads: CASSAYRSSYEQYS. Here the CDR3 DNA reads TGTGCCAGTAGTGCTTACAGGAGCTCCTACGAGCAGTACTCC.

This clonotype occurred many times. The chain uses TRBV28 and TRBJ1-5, with D uncertain. The germline V and J ends were trimmed by 4 bases and 1 base, with 20 bases remaining between them. There are 18 residues in the CDR3. Germline-derived CDR1 and CDR2 are MDHEN and SYDVKM. The DNA of the CDR3 is TGTGCCAGCAGTTCCACTTGGTTATCCCAGCGAAGCAATCAGCCCCAGCATTTT. It yields the protein CASSSTWLSQRSNQPQHF.

This clonotype occurred a few times. The chain recombines TRBV6-2 or TRBV6-3 with TRBJ2-1, with 8 bases matching TRBD2. With V trimmed by 2 bases and J by 9 bases, 15 bases remained unmatched. CDR1 and CDR2 (germline): MNHEY, SVGEGT. The CDR3 totals 17 residues. The CDR3 DNA sequence: TGTGCCAGCAGTTACCCAAGCGGGAGACAAGGGAGGAGTGAGCAGTTCTTC. Its protein is CASSYPSGRQGRSEQFF.

This clonotype was counted many times. This sequence joins TRBV5-1 and TRBJ2-1, with 12 bases lining up with TRBD2. V dropped 4 bases and J dropped 8; count of bases not matched to a gene: 7. The CDR3 is made up of 15 amino acids. Germline CDR1 reads SGHRS; CDR2 reads YFSETQ. The CDR3 DNA is TGCGCCAGCAGCGGAGGACTAGCGGGATTAGATGAGCAGTTCTTC. As protein: CASSGGLAGLDEQFF.

This clonotype was found many times. The genes are TRBV6-1 and TRBJ2-7, with 11 bases lining up with TRBD1. V shed 6 bases, J shed 5 bases, and the junction held 12 bases outside the gene matches. Germline V lookup: CDR1 MNHNS, CDR2 SASEGT. CDR3 length: 16 amino acids. CDR3 loop: CASSERPGQGVDEQYF. The CDR3 coding sequence is TGTGCCAGCAGCGAACGACCGGGACAGGGGGTCGACGAGCAGTACTTC.

This chain links TRBV20-1 with TRBJ2-1; TRBD1 matches at 7 bases. The trim removed 5 bases at V and 5 bases at J, leaving 9 bases unmatched. The CDR3 length is 14 residues. Germline CDR1 DFQATT, CDR2 SNEGSKA (reference sequence). For the CDR3, the DNA is TGCAGTGCTTCCCGGGACAGTCTAAACAATGAGCAGTTCTTC. Translation gives CSASRDSLNNEQFF.

This clonotype was recorded at least ten times. CDR3 DNA: TGTGCCAGCCAGATGGGGACGGCAGACTACGAGCAGTACTTC. Amino acid sequence: CASQMGTADYEQYF. The rearrangement links TRBV28 to TRBJ2-7; D may be TRBD1 or TRBD2 (5 bases each). Looked up from germline, CDR1 is MDHEN and CDR2 is SYDVKM. The CDR3 runs 14 residues. The V and J ends lost 8 bases and 3 bases respectively, with 17 bases between them.

This clonotype was found many times. The chain carries TRBV18 and TRBJ1-2; D is possibly TRBD1 (5 bases). The CDR3 consists of 14 residues. Germline CDR1 is KGHSH and CDR2 is LQKENI. Trimming cost V 3 bases and J 6 bases, with 14 bases left between them. The CDR3: CASSPGDGYNGYTF. For the CDR3, the DNA is TGTGCCAGCTCACCCGGGGACGGTTATAATGGCTACACCTTC.

This clonotype came up many times. The chain combines TRBV10-3 with TRBJ1-2, with D perhaps TRBD1 (5 bases). CDR3 length: 14 amino acids. Germline V gives CDR1 ENHRY, CDR2 SYGVKD. V lost 8 bases, J lost 2 bases, and 15 bases lay in between. CDR3 sequence reads: CAIPGEGPNYGYTF. The CDR3 nucleotides are TGTGCCATCCCGGGCGAGGGGCCGAACTATGGCTACACCTTC.

Ten or more counts support this clonotype. The rearrangement links TRBV28 to TRBJ2-1; 13 bases fit TRBD2. J was trimmed by 4 bases and V by 6 bases; bases with no gene match: 9. This CDR3 spans 17 amino acids. Germline V gene sequence: CDR1 MDHEN, CDR2 SYDVKM. The DNA of the CDR3 is TGTGCCAGCAGCCCAGGGACTAGCGGGATCGAATACAATGAGCAGTTCTTC. Its protein is CASSPGTSGIEYNEQFF.

The chain is built from TRBV5-1 and TRBJ1-5; D remains ambiguous. This CDR3 has 13 residues. Trimming removed 2 bases at V and 2 bases at J, with 5 bases between. Germline V gene sequence: CDR1 SGHRS, CDR2 YFSETQ. CDR3 in DNA: TGCGCCAGCAGCTTTGACGGCAATCAGCCCCAGCATTTT. Residues: CASSFDGNQPQHF.

The gene calls are TRBV6-4 and TRBJ1-1; D unresolved. CDR1 and CDR2 from the germline V gene are MRHNA and SNTAGT. The CDR3 loop spans 13 amino acids. V lost 2 bases to trimming and J lost 1 base, with 5 bases between them. The chain's CDR3 is CASSDRQNTEAFF. The DNA of the CDR3 is TGTGCCAGCAGTGACAGGCAGAACACTGAAGCTTTCTTT.

In this sample, this clonotype turned up a few times. V usage is TRBV10-1 and J usage is TRBJ2-1; D possibly corresponds to TRBD1 (6 bases). Trimming left V 6 bases short and J 1 base short, with 13 bases between. Germline V gene lookup returns CDR1 WNHNN and CDR2 SYGVQD (reference sequence). The CDR3 sequence is 15 residues long. The CDR3 here is CASSRDILSYNEQFF. The CDR3 nucleotides are TGCGCCAGCAGCAGGGACATCCTTTCCTACAATGAGCAGTTCTTC.

This chain uses TRBV5-8 with TRBJ2-7, with TRBD2 matching 13 bases. Germline CDR1 reads SGHTS; CDR2 reads YDEGEE. The CDR3 length is 16 residues. The ends lost 2 bases at V and 2 bases at J; junction bases unmatched: 4. CDR3 sequence: CASSFLGLAGPYEQYF. CDR3 in DNA: TGTGCCAGCAGCTTTTTGGGACTAGCGGGGCCCTACGAGCAGTACTTC.

This clonotype appeared many times. This rearrangement joins TRBV10-3 to TRBJ1-2, with D perhaps matching TRBD1 (6 bases). Germline V gene sequence: CDR1 ENHRY, CDR2 SYGVKD. V lost 11 bases and J lost 3, with 13 bases in between. The CDR3 spans 12 residues. CDR3 nucleotide sequence: TGTGCCGTTAAGGGGGGGGACTATGGCTACACCTTC. It specifies CAVKGGDYGYTF.

The chain employs TRBV6-5 and TRBJ1-2; 7 bases fit TRBD1. CDR1 is MNHEY, CDR2 SVGAGI, per germline. This CDR3 is 16 amino acids long. V shed 2 bases, J shed 1 base, and the junction held 7 bases outside the gene matches. In DNA, the CDR3 is TGTGCCAGCAGTTACGGGGGGACAGTCAATAACTATGGCTACACCTTC. It encodes CASSYGGTVNNYGYTF.

This clonotype came up many times. The chain combines TRBV29-1 with TRBJ2-7; 9 bases are a match to TRBD2. CDR1 and CDR2 (germline): SQVTM, ANQGSEA. The length of the CDR3 is 14 residues. Germline trimming cut 6 bases from V and 5 bases from J; bases unmatched to any gene: 11. The CDR3 DNA reads as TGCAGCGTAGTCCCTAGCGGGAAGGACCACGAGCAGTACTTC. Protein product: CSVVPSGKDHEQYF.

Points on this clonotype: This could be a read error, since a much larger clone is one nucleotide away. The chain carries TRBV5-1 and TRBJ1-1; tentative D call: TRBD1 (5 bases). Trimming pared 7 bases from V and 4 bases from J, leaving 17 bases between. The CDR3 loop spans 14 amino acids. CDR1 is SGHRS, CDR2 YFSETQ, per germline. DNA for the CDR3: TGCGCCAGCTGCCCTACGATGGGGGGCACTGAAGCTTTCTTT. Translation: CASCPTMGGTEAFF.

The DNA for the CDR3 is TGTGCCAGCACCCCAGAGAGGGCAGGGGCAACTAATGAAAAACTGTTTTTT. It is translated as CASTPERAGATNEKLFF. This chain links TRBV7-8 with TRBJ1-4; weak D call: TRBD1 (6 bases). This CDR3 has 17 amino acids. The V gene lost 7 bases and the J gene lost 0 bases, with 18 bases spanning the gap. Germline V CDR1 and CDR2: SGHVS, FQNEAQ.

This clonotype was seen only a few times. The V gene is TRBV5-1, the J gene TRBJ2-2; D unresolved. The CDR3 covers 12 residues. V was pared by 4 bases and J by 6 bases, with 7 bases between. The germline CDR1 and CDR2 sequences are SGHRS and YFSETQ. The CDR3 bases are TGCGCCAGCAGCATATCTTCCGGGGAGCTGTTTTTT. Residues: CASSISSGELFF.

This clonotype came up many times. V is TRBV3-1 and J is TRBJ1-1, with D perhaps matching TRBD1 (5 bases). The CDR3 has 17 amino acids. From germline, CDR1 is LGHDT and CDR2 YNNKEL (reference sequence). V gave up 3 bases and J gave up 5 bases, with 22 bases separating them. CDR3 sequence (DNA): TGTGCCAGCAGCCAGGGCCTCGGGTCAGGGCCCGGGACTGAAGCTTTCTTT. Translation gives CASSQGLGSGPGTEAFF.

For this clonotype: The junction does not match germline at one end; this may be a read error. The chain is built from TRBV19 and TRBJ1-1; possibly TRBD1 for D (6 bases). Germline values: CDR1 LNHDA, CDR2 SQIVND (reference sequence). This CDR3 contains 15 residues. CDR3 sequence (DNA): TGTACCAGTAGTACAGCGGGACACACGAACACTGAAGCTTTCTTT. This sequence encodes CTSSTAGHTNTEAFF.

The rearrangement uses TRBV13 and TRBJ1-1; D remains ambiguous. The CDR3 spans 14 residues. V shed 5 bases and J shed 3 bases, with 13 bases lying between them. CDR1 and CDR2 from the germline V gene are PRHDT and FYEKMQ (reference sequence). The CDR3 nucleotides are TGTGCCAGCAGCGGCGGATCTTTCTACACTGAAGCTTTCTTT. It encodes CASSGGSFYTEAFF.

This clonotype was seen repeatedly, ten times or more. The chain recombines TRBV10-1 with TRBJ2-1; 9 bases fit TRBD2. From germline, CDR1 is WNHNN and CDR2 SYGVQD (reference sequence). The trim removed 0 bases at V and 8 bases at J, leaving 2 bases unmatched. The CDR3 is 14 amino acids. Written as DNA, the CDR3 is TGCGCCAGCAGTGAGTCGGCGGGAGGGGATGAGCAGTTCTTC. This codes for CASSESAGGDEQFF.